Listed here are 28 T cell receptor beta chains from one sample, sequenced in a study of cytomegalovirus exposure and HLA in healthy donors. Use of 60 Vbeta and 13 Jbeta primers characterized the PCR. Using immunoSEQ multiplex PCR, the repertoire was profiled, and TCRdb retains in-frame clones only, with some absent. The data hold 130,000 to 150,000 clones, with around 85% observed a single time. Sequencing was carried out using PBMCs. The receptors originated from a woman aged 25 to 39 in good health and CMV-seronegative.

Concerning this clone itself: An end of the junction differs from the germline gene, which may be a read error. The sample has other DNA sequences that encode this CDR3 too. This chain connects TRBV5-1 to TRBJ1-5, with D perhaps TRBD1 (5 bases). This CDR3 comprises 15 residues. In germline, CDR1 is SGHRS, CDR2 YFSETQ. CDR3 sequence (DNA): TGTGCCAGCAGCCGAACCTCGGGGGGAAATCAGCCCCAGCATTTT. Translation gives CASSRTSGGNQPQHF.

The rearrangement joins TRBV29-1 to TRBJ2-5, with D unresolved. Trimming pared 5 bases from V and 2 bases from J, leaving 9 bases between. CDR1 is SQVTM and CDR2 is ANQGSEA in the germline V gene. The CDR3 consists of 12 residues. As DNA, the CDR3 is TGCAGCGTTAGAGTATTACAAGAGACCCAGTACTTC. Amino acid sequence: CSVRVLQETQYF.

V usage is TRBV7-8 and J usage is TRBJ2-2; 7 bases match TRBD2. The CDR3 is 14 residues long. Germline-derived CDR1 and CDR2 are SGHVS and FQNEAQ. With 8 bases clipped from V and 7 bases from J, the junction kept 10 bases outside the gene matches. CDR3 nucleotide sequence: TGTGCCAGCTCCTGGGGGGGTCGAGGCGGGGAGCTGTTTTTT. Translated, it gives CASSWGGRGGELFF.

The table lists this clone with a count of one. The chain recombines TRBV11-3 with TRBJ2-7, with 9 positions matching TRBD1. The CDR3 sequence is 17 residues long. Trimming took 5 bases from V and 1 from J; bases not matched to a gene: 12. Germline CDR1 reads SGHNT; CDR2 reads YENEEA. This chain's CDR3 is CASSPGWGQGSSYEQYF. CDR3 bases: TGTGCCAGCAGCCCCGGGTGGGGACAGGGCTCGTCCTACGAGCAGTACTTC.

Notes on this clone: This specimen includes other DNA sequences encoding the same CDR3. The J gene is TRBJ2-7, the V gene TRBV30; 8 bases fit TRBD2. The V and J ends lost 2 bases and 3 bases, in that order; junction bases with no gene match: 3. CDR1 and CDR2 (germline): GTSNPN, SVGIG (reference sequence). This CDR3 contains 13 residues. The chain's CDR3 is CAWSPGGGYEQYF. DNA of the CDR3: TGTGCCTGGAGTCCCGGGGGGGGCTACGAGCAGTACTTC.

Points on this clone: Distinct nucleotide sequences in the sample also encode this CDR3. The rearrangement links TRBV5-1 to TRBJ2-3, with D possibly TRBD2 on 6 matching bases. V dropped 0 bases and J dropped 6 bases, with 14 bases sitting between them. This CDR3 spans 15 amino acids. Germline CDR1 SGHRS, CDR2 YFSETQ. The CDR3 bases are TGCGCCAGCAGCTTGGAAGCTAGCGAGACGGATACGCAGTATTTT. Translation gives CASSLEASETDTQYF.

The rearrangement links TRBV29-1 to TRBJ1-2, with TRBD1 matching 10 bases. The CDR3 runs 14 residues. Trimming took 5 bases from V and 8 from J; bases not matched to a gene: 11. CDR1 SQVTM and CDR2 ANQGSEA come from the germline V gene. As DNA, the CDR3 is TGCAGCGTTCAAGGGGGGACAGGGGTGGCGGGCTACACCTTC. Translating gives CSVQGGTGVAGYTF.

This clone has only one observation. The chain employs TRBV9 and TRBJ2-5, with 9 nucleotides matching TRBD1. This CDR3 contains 14 residues. Losses at the gene ends were 0 bases for V and 5 bases for J; bases not matched to a gene: 2. Germline V CDR1 and CDR2: SGDLS, YYNGEE. The CDR3: CASSVGDRVETQYF. The CDR3 nucleotides read TGTGCCAGCAGCGTAGGGGACAGGGTTGAGACCCAGTACTTC.

The chain joins TRBV10-3 to TRBJ2-2, with a tentative D call TRBD1 (7 bases). Trimming left V 10 bases short and J 1 base short, with 13 bases between. This CDR3 spans 14 amino acids. CDR1 is ENHRY and CDR2 is SYGVKD in the germline V gene. This CDR3 reads CATEGAQNTGELFF. Here the CDR3 DNA reads TGTGCCACGGAGGGGGCCCAGAACACCGGGGAGCTGTTTTTT.

Worth noting for this clone: One end of the junction does not line up with germline, which may come from a read error. V gene TRBV9 combines with J gene TRBJ2-3, with 7 positions matching TRBD1. This CDR3 is built from 14 residues. Germline V gene lookup returns CDR1 SGDLS and CDR2 YYNGEE. CDR3 loop: CAGSAGQGTDTQYF. In DNA, the CDR3 is TGTGCCGGCAGCGCCGGACAGGGCACAGATACGCAGTATTTT.

The chain employs TRBV9 and TRBJ2-7, with D possibly matching TRBD1 (6 bases). V shed 0 bases and J shed 3 bases, with 16 bases lying between them. The CDR3 is 16 residues long. Germline V gene sequence: CDR1 SGDLS, CDR2 YYNGEE. The CDR3 sequence is CASSVGTPEGVYEQYF. The CDR3 bases are TGTGCCAGCAGCGTAGGGACTCCAGAGGGGGTCTACGAGCAGTACTTC.

In this sample, this clone turned up a few times. The chain has TRBV10-2 and TRBJ1-5; TRBD1 is a possible D gene (5 bases). The CDR3 contains 16 residues. The germline V gene has CDR1 WSHSY and CDR2 SAAADI. The ends were cut back, 3 bases at V and 6 bases at J, with 18 bases in the middle. In DNA form, the CDR3 reads TGCGCCAGCAGTGATTGGTCTACGGGGGTGGGTCAGCCCCAGCATTTT. This gives the protein CASSDWSTGVGQPQHF.

The rearrangement uses TRBV18 and TRBJ2-7; D is undetermined. Germline V gene data show CDR1 as KGHSH and CDR2 as LQKENI. The V end was cut by 2 bases, the J end by 3 bases, with 8 bases between. The CDR3 extends over 13 amino acids. The CDR3 region is CASSPDYSYEQYF. The CDR3 nucleotides are TGTGCCAGCTCACCAGATTACAGCTACGAGCAGTACTTC.

This sequence joins TRBV5-4 and TRBJ2-2, with D possibly TRBD2 on 6 matching bases. In germline, CDR1 is SGHNT, CDR2 YYREEE (reference sequence). V lost 4 bases and J 1 base, leaving 8 bases between the germline ends. The CDR3 has 14 amino acids. CDR3 in DNA: TGTGCCAGCAGCAAGACTAGGAACACCGGGGAGCTGTTTTTT. It codes for CASSKTRNTGELFF.

The table lists this clone with a count of one. DNA of the CDR3: TGTGCCAGCAGCTTCGGGACAGGGTCGGTGGATGAGCAGTTCTTC. Translated: CASSFGTGSVDEQFF. The chain joins TRBV7-9 to TRBJ2-1; TRBD1 matches at 9 bases. Germline V gives CDR1 SEHNR, CDR2 FQNEAQ (reference sequence). The CDR3 sequence is 15 residues long. V was clipped by 3 bases and J by 8 bases; unmatched bases: 8.

The genes are TRBV29-1 and TRBJ2-5, with 12 bases aligning to TRBD1. The CDR3 is 14 amino acids. V trimming: 6 bases; J trimming: 5 bases; junction bases outside the gene matches: 7. Germline assignment: CDR1 SQVTM and CDR2 ANQGSEA. CDR3 DNA: TGCAGCGTGGGGGACAGGGGGCGACCCGAGACCCAGTACTTC. Its translation is CSVGDRGRPETQYF.

In DNA, the CDR3 is TGTGCCAGCAGTACGGGAGCACACACAGATACGCAGTATTTT. This sequence encodes CASSTGAHTDTQYF. The V gene is TRBV9, the J gene TRBJ2-3, with D possibly matching TRBD2 (6 bases). The CDR3 totals 14 residues. The ends were cut back, 5 bases at V and 2 bases at J, with 12 bases in the middle. Germline V lookup: CDR1 SGDLS, CDR2 YYNGEE.

The CDR3 DNA follows: TGTGCCAGCTCATCAGCACCCGGACAGCTCAGAGGCGGCTACACCTTC. Translating it yields CASSSAPGQLRGGYTF. The V and J genes are TRBV18 and TRBJ1-2; the D gene is possibly TRBD1 (6 bases). This CDR3 comprises 16 residues. The V end was cut by 5 bases, the J end by 8 bases, with 24 bases between. CDR1 is KGHSH, CDR2 LQKENI, per germline.

The chain is built from TRBV11-1 and TRBJ2-2, with 10 positions matching TRBD1. The V gene end was trimmed by 4 bases and the J gene end by 5 bases; junction bases not matched to a gene: 4. CDR1 and CDR2 from the germline V gene are SGHAT and FQDESV (reference sequence). The CDR3 has 15 amino acids. This CDR3 is CASSSDRGFTGELFF. CDR3 coding DNA: TGTGCCAGCAGCTCGGACAGGGGGTTTACCGGGGAGCTGTTTTTT. Looking up the rest from reference TRBV11-1 and TRBJ2-2 gives the full variable domain: EAEVAQSPRYKITEKSQAVAFWCDPISGHATLYWYRQILGQGPELLVQFQDESVVDDSQLPKDRFSAERLKGVDSTLKIQPAELGDSAMYLCASSSDRGFTGELFFGEGSRLTVL.

V gene TRBV4-1 combines with J gene TRBJ2-2, with a tentative D call TRBD1 (6 bases). V lost 5 bases and J lost 7, with 11 bases in between. CDR1 and CDR2 (germline): MGHRA, YSYEKL. The CDR3 has 13 amino acids. CDR3 in DNA: TGCGCCAGCAGCAACAGGGTTGACGGGGAGCTGTTTTTT. It encodes CASSNRVDGELFF.

The chain couples TRBV2 to TRBJ2-5, with D unclear. V lost 6 bases and J 4 bases, leaving 12 bases between the germline ends. The CDR3 extends over 13 amino acids. The V gene's germline CDR1 is SNHLY and CDR2 FYNNEI. The CDR3 DNA reads as TGTGCCAGCAGACAATGGGCCGGAGAGACCCAGTACTTC. This codes for CASRQWAGETQYF.

The rearrangement uses TRBV19 and TRBJ1-3, with D possibly TRBD1 on 5 matching bases. The CDR3 loop spans 15 amino acids. With 5 bases removed from V and 0 bases from J, the gap between germline ends came to 11 bases. In germline, CDR1 is LNHDA, CDR2 SQIVND (reference sequence). CDR3 sequence: CASSRTTGSGNTIYF. The CDR3 coding sequence is TGTGCCAGTAGTCGAACCACAGGCTCTGGAAACACCATATATTTT.

The genes are TRBV7-9 and TRBJ2-7; 7 bases agree with TRBD2. The germline gives CDR1 SEHNR, CDR2 FQNEAQ (reference sequence). This CDR3 has 14 amino acids. V was clipped by 1 base and J by 6 bases; unmatched bases: 6. CDR3 sequence: CASSLGLASGEQYF. Here the CDR3 DNA reads TGTGCCAGCAGCTTAGGACTAGCTTCGGGCGAGCAGTACTTC.

V gene TRBV5-1 combines with J gene TRBJ2-1; D perhaps matches TRBD2 (6 bases). CDR3 length: 14 amino acids. The germline V and J ends were trimmed by 0 bases and 4 bases, with 8 bases remaining between them. Germline CDR1 and CDR2: SGHRS and YFSETQ. The CDR3 spells CASSLVGGYNEQFF. The CDR3 DNA reads as TGCGCCAGCAGCTTGGTCGGGGGATACAATGAGCAGTTCTTC.

The J gene is TRBJ2-7, the V gene TRBV30; weak D call: TRBD2 (5 bases). Germline V gives CDR1 GTSNPN, CDR2 SVGIG (reference sequence). The germline V and J ends were trimmed by 5 bases and 3 bases, with 14 bases remaining between them. CDR3 size: 13 residues. The CDR3, as DNA: TGTGCCTGGGGGCCCCCCGGGGTCTACGAGCAGTACTTC. This translates into CAWGPPGVYEQYF.

This chain connects TRBV10-3 to TRBJ1-2, with D maybe TRBD1 (6 bases). The CDR3 loop spans 18 amino acids. Trimming stripped 3 bases from V and 4 bases from J, with 24 bases between. Germline V gives CDR1 ENHRY, CDR2 SYGVKD. CDR3 in amino acids: CAISDGRQANPLLYGYTF. CDR3 DNA: TGTGCCATCAGTGACGGCCGACAGGCGAACCCCCTCCTCTATGGCTACACCTTC.

This clone was observed a single time. The chain joins TRBV6-5 to TRBJ1-6, with 9 bases that match TRBD1. V shed 5 bases, J shed 12 bases, and the junction held 8 bases outside the gene matches. The CDR3 has 14 amino acids. The germline CDR1 and CDR2 sequences are MNHEY and SVGAGI. The chain's CDR3 is CASSRGQGLLPLHF. As DNA, the CDR3 is TGTGCCAGCAGTCGCGGACAGGGGCTCTTACCCCTCCACTTT.

Written as DNA, the CDR3 is TGTGCCAGCAGCTTCAAATCTGACAGACAAGAGACCCAGTACTTC. As protein: CASSFKSDRQETQYF. This chain links TRBV7-2 with TRBJ2-5; TRBD1 might be the D (5 bases). V lost 3 bases to trimming and J lost 2 bases, with 13 bases between them. The CDR3 has 15 amino acids. Germline V CDR1 and CDR2: SGHTA, FQGNSA. The variable domain in full, with the rest retrieved from reference TRBV7-2 and TRBJ2-5, is GAGVSQSPSNKVTEKGKDVELRCDPISGHTALYWYRQSLGQGLEFLIYFQGNSAPDKSGLPSDRFSAERTGGSVSTLTIQRTQQEDSAVYLCASSFKSDRQETQYFGPGTRLLVL.